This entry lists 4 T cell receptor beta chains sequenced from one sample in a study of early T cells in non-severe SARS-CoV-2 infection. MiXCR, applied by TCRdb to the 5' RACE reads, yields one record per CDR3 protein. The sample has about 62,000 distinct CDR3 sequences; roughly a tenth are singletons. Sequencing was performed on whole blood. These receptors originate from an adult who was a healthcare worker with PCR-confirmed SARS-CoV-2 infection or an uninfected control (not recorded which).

The CDR3 DNA reads TGTGCCATCAGTGTAGAATCTAGCAATCAGCCCCAGCATTTT. It yields the protein CAISVESSNQPQHF. V is TRBV10-3 and J is TRBJ1-5; D remains ambiguous. V was shortened by 4 bases and J by 0 bases, with 7 bases between the two germline ends. Germline V CDR1 and CDR2: ENHRY, SYGVKD. The CDR3 runs to 14 residues.

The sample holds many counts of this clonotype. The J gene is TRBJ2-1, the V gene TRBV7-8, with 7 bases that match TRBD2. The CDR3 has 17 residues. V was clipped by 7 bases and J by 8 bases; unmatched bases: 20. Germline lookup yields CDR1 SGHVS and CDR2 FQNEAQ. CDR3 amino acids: CASTPEGAGDFSDEQFF. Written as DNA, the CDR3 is TGTGCCAGCACTCCAGAGGGTGCGGGGGACTTCTCCGATGAGCAGTTCTTC.

For the CDR3, the DNA is TGTGCCAGCAGCCCGATGAGGGGTGACACTGAAGCTTTCTTT. Residues: CASSPMRGDTEAFF. V and J are TRBV5-4 and TRBJ1-1, with D possibly matching TRBD1 (5 bases). The CDR3 loop spans 14 amino acids. The germline V gene has CDR1 SGHNT and CDR2 YYREEE (reference sequence). Trimming took 4 bases from V and 3 from J, leaving 13 bases between them.

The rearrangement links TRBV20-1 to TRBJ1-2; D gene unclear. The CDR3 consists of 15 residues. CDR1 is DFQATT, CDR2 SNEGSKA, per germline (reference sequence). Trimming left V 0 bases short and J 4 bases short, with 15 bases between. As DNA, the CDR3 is TGCAGTGCTAGAGACGGGAACTTTGGAGGCTATGGCTACACCTTC. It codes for CSARDGNFGGYGYTF.